This is a list of T cell receptor beta chains from one sample in a study of T cell responses to AZD1222 COVID-19 vaccine. The repertoire was sequenced with immunoSEQ multiplex PCR; TCRdb's copy has only in-frame clones and lacks some. The sample records 150,000 to 200,000 clones, more than 85% being singletons. The starting material was peripheral blood, obtained on day 0 of AZD1222 vaccination. The receptor source for this set is an adult in good health. Each CDR3 is given with its conserved first and last residue. The D gene is left open where the match is weak. The listing skips clone size in some rows; elsewhere it reads once, few, many or a size class.

clone_size	v_call	d_call	j_call	cdr3_aa	cdr3_nt
-	TRBV4-1	-	TRBJ1-2	CASSQDGLTDYGYTF	TGCGCCAGCAGCCAAGATGGTCTAACAGACTATGGCTACACCTTC
once	TRBV5-1	-	TRBJ2-5	CASSLGAGGETQYF	TGCGCCAGCAGCTTGGGGGCAGGGGGGGAGACCCAGTACTTC
-	TRBV5-6	TRBD1	TRBJ2-3	CASIELGQGSTDTQYF	TGTGCCAGCATCGAGCTGGGACAGGGGAGCACAGATACGCAGTATTTT
-	TRBV3-1/TRBV3-2	TRBD1	TRBJ2-7	CASSPGQGASYEQYF	TGTGCCAGCAGCCCGGGACAGGGGGCATCCTACGAGCAGTACTTC
-	TRBV4-3	TRBD2	TRBJ2-5	CASSPLAGDETQYF	TGCGCCAGCAGCCCCTTAGCGGGCGATGAGACCCAGTACTTC
-	TRBV5-1	-	TRBJ1-2	CASSLEAGNYGYTF	TGCGCCAGCAGCTTGGAGGCAGGGAACTATGGCTACACCTTC
-	TRBV4-1	TRBD2	TRBJ2-5	CASSQIAGDQETQYF	TGCGCCAGCAGCCAGATAGCGGGGGACCAAGAGACCCAGTACTTC
-	TRBV24-1	-	TRBJ1-2	CATSDHYGYTF	TGTGCCACCAGTGACCACTATGGCTACACCTTC
-	TRBV6-5	-	TRBJ1-6	CASSSDRRDYNSPLHF	TGTGCCAGCAGTTCCGATCGCAGGGATTATAATTCACCCCTCCACTTT
few	TRBV18	TRBD1	TRBJ1-5	CASSPTGTGNQPQHF	TGTGCCAGCTCACCCACCGGGACAGGGAATCAGCCCCAGCATTTT
-	TRBV27	-	TRBJ2-3	CASSLWTTDTQYF	TGTGCCAGCAGTTTATGGACGACAGATACGCAGTATTTT
-	TRBV4-3	-	TRBJ1-3	CASSGDTGHSGNTIYF	TGCGCCAGCAGTGGCGACACTGGACACTCTGGAAACACCATATATTTT
-	TRBV7-2	-	TRBJ2-4	CASSSGGLNIQYF	TGTGCCAGCAGCTCCGGGGGACTAAACATTCAGTACTTC
few	TRBV27	-	TRBJ1-5	CASSLRGIQPQHF	TGTGCCAGCAGTTTACGGGGAATTCAGCCCCAGCATTTT
-	TRBV10-3	-	TRBJ2-7	CAISERGYEQYF	TGTGCCATCAGTGAGCGGGGCTACGAGCAGTACTTC
-	TRBV30	-	TRBJ1-3	CAWSQGTSGNTIYF	TGTGCCTGGAGTCAGGGGACCTCTGGAAACACCATATATTTT
-	TRBV10-2	-	TRBJ1-2	CASPRDTPSLPGYTF	TGCGCCAGTCCGAGGGACACCCCCAGTCTGCCTGGCTACACCTTC
-	TRBV5-5	TRBD1	TRBJ2-7	CASSLAGQFSYEQYF	TGTGCCAGCAGCTTGGCGGGACAGTTTTCCTACGAGCAGTACTTC
-	TRBV7-2	-	TRBJ2-1	CASSLAGFGHNEQFF	TGTGCCAGCAGCTTAGCGGGGTTTGGGCACAATGAGCAGTTCTTC
-	TRBV18	-	TRBJ2-7	CASSPDSYYEQYF	TGTGCCAGCTCACCTGACAGCTACTACGAGCAGTACTTC
-	TRBV28	-	TRBJ1-2	CASSLRSTGGIYGYTF	TGTGCCAGCAGTTTGAGATCAACTGGTGGTATCTATGGCTACACCTTC
once	TRBV9	TRBD1	TRBJ1-6	CASSAGQARNSPLHF	TGTGCCAGCAGCGCCGGACAGGCCCGTAATTCACCCCTCCACTTT
-	TRBV6-2/TRBV6-3	TRBD1	TRBJ1-2	CASSIPGQGESYTF	TGTGCCAGCAGTATTCCGGGACAGGGGGAAAGCTACACCTTC
-	TRBV30	-	TRBJ2-6	CAWARFSGANVLTF	TGTGCCTGGGCGAGGTTCTCTGGGGCCAACGTCCTGACTTTC
once	TRBV6-5	TRBD1	TRBJ2-3	CASRLTGSTDTQYF	TGTGCCAGCAGGTTGACAGGGAGCACAGATACGCAGTATTTT
-	TRBV2	-	TRBJ1-4	CASSPRVPGGLSEKLFF	TGTGCCAGCAGTCCGAGAGTCCCAGGAGGGTTGTCTGAAAAACTGTTTTTT
-	TRBV20-1	-	TRBJ2-7	CSANIAYEQYF	TGCAGTGCCAACATAGCCTACGAGCAGTACTTC
-	TRBV5-4	-	TRBJ1-2	CASSLVGSNYGYTF	TGTGCCAGCAGCTTAGTGGGGTCAAACTATGGCTACACCTTC
-	TRBV5-5	-	TRBJ1-4	CASIRSTANEKLFF	TGTGCCAGCATTAGGTCGACGGCTAATGAAAAACTGTTTTTT
-	TRBV30	TRBD2	TRBJ2-7	CAWSVWRGGYEQYF	TGTGCCTGGAGTGTTTGGCGGGGGGGCTACGAGCAGTACTTC
-	TRBV14	TRBD1	TRBJ1-2	CASSQAIGTVYGYTF	TGTGCCAGCAGCCAAGCTATTGGGACAGTTTATGGCTACACCTTC
once	TRBV28	TRBD1	TRBJ2-7	CASNYGTGVSYEQYF	TGTGCCAGCAATTACGGGACAGGGGTCTCCTACGAGCAGTACTTC
-	TRBV2	-	TRBJ1-1	CASGRGVGAEAFF	TGTGCCAGCGGACGGGGGGTCGGGGCTGAAGCTTTCTTT
-	TRBV10-3	TRBD1	TRBJ1-4	CAISESTGGREKLFF	TGTGCCATCAGTGAGTCGACAGGGGGCCGTGAAAAACTGTTTTTT
-	TRBV14	TRBD2	TRBJ2-2	CASSQGFRLAGTANTGELFF	TGTGCCAGCAGCCAAGGATTCCGGCTAGCGGGTACCGCGAACACCGGGGAGCTGTTTTTT
-	TRBV11-3	TRBD2	TRBJ2-5	CASSLLTPYERGTQETQYF	TGTGCCAGCAGCTTACTAACCCCCTACGAGCGGGGAACTCAAGAGACCCAGTACTTC
-	TRBV28	-	TRBJ1-2	CASSYPGRGYGYTF	TGTGCCAGCAGTTACCCTGGGCGAGGGTATGGCTACACCTTC
-	TRBV5-1	-	TRBJ1-2	CASSSWVDGYTF	TGCGCCAGCAGCTCTTGGGTGGATGGCTACACCTTC
-	TRBV27	-	TRBJ1-4	CASKSQGGEKLFF	TGTGCCAGCAAATCCCAGGGTGGTGAAAAACTGTTTTTT
-	TRBV7-9	-	TRBJ1-6	CASSSRADNSPLHF	TGTGCCAGCAGCTCCCGGGCGGATAATTCACCCCTCCACTTT
-	TRBV30	-	TRBJ2-5	CAWRRRTPGQQETQYF	TGTGCCTGGAGACGCAGAACTCCGGGACAACAAGAGACCCAGTACTTC
-	TRBV4-3	TRBD1	TRBJ1-2	CASSLSGTGLGYTF	TGCGCCAGCAGCCTCTCCGGGACAGGGTTAGGCTACACCTTC
-	TRBV3-1/TRBV3-2	-	TRBJ1-3	CASSQVGNTIYF	TGTGCCAGCAGCCAAGTGGGAAACACCATATATTTT
-	TRBV3-1/TRBV3-2	TRBD2	TRBJ2-1	CASSPWTSGGTNEQFF	TGTGCCAGCAGCCCGTGGACTAGCGGGGGGACCAATGAGCAGTTCTTC
-	TRBV19	TRBD1	TRBJ1-2	CASSTDRGLGGYTF	TGTGCCAGTAGTACCGACAGGGGGCTTGGAGGCTACACCTTC
-	TRBV3-1/TRBV3-2	TRBD1	TRBJ1-1	CASSPTTTGDTEAFF	TGTGCCAGCAGCCCCACCACGACAGGGGACACTGAAGCTTTCTTT